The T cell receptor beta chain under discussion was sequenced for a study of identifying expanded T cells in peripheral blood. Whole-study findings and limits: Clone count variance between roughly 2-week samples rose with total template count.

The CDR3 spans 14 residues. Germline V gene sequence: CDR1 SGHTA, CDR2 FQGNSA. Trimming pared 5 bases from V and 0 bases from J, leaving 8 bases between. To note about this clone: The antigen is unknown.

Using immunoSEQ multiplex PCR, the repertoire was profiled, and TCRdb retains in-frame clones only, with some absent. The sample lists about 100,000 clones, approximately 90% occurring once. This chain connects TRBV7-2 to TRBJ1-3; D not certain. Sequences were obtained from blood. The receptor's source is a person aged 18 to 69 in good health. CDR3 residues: CASSPDPSGNTIYF. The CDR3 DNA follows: TGTGCCAGCAGCCCGGACCCCTCTGGAAACACCATATATTTT.